The present TCR beta chain was sequenced within a study of T cells in Graves' hyperthyroidism and ophthalmopathy. Study outcomes and limitations: Blood also carried most thyroid clonotypes expanded above 0.001. It was a median 6.5 months before onset that the model predicted ophthalmopathy.

This clonotype was recorded at least ten times. Its target is unknown. RNA transcripts were the template for amplifying TCR beta CDR3 regions. In the first-round RT-PCR of the TCR CDR3, the HTBI primer set was used. From the multiplex PCR reads, TCRdb called clonotypes with MiXCR, one entry per CDR3 protein. The top ten hold about 9.4% of the sample, which has roughly 700,000 distinct CDR3 sequences, 11% to 15% seen once. Stable disease denoted Graves' hyperthyroidism without ophthalmopathy progression within 18 months. Hyperthyroidism, newly diagnosed and lasting under 2 months, affected patients aged 18 to 65. The CDR3 runs 14 residues. The ends lost 7 bases at V and 5 bases at J; junction bases unmatched: 9. Per the germline V gene, CDR1 is SNHLY and CDR2 is FYNNEI.

The sequenced material came from blood. The chain carries TRBV2 and TRBJ1-1; 8 nucleotides agree with TRBD1. The receptor was derived from a woman aged 18-35 years with Graves' hyperthyroidism. The CDR3 loop reads CASTPGQGWTEAFF. As DNA, the CDR3 is TGTGCCAGCACCCCCGGACAGGGCTGGACTGAAGCTTTCTTT. The full variable domain, its missing parts supplied by reference TRBV2 and TRBJ1-1, is EPEVTQTPSHQVTQMGQEVILRCVPISNHLYFYWYRQILGQKVEFLVSFYNNEISEKSEIFDDQFSVERPDGSNFTLKIRSTKLEDSAMYFCASTPGQGWTEAFFGQGTRLTVV.